Listed below are T cell receptor beta chains from one sample, sequenced in a study of blood T cell repertoires in COVID-19. Profiled with immunoSEQ multiplex PCR; TCRdb holds only in-frame clones, not every one. The table includes 20,000 or so clones, around 89% detected once. Sequencing was carried out using peripheral blood. All receptors come from a woman aged 55-75 years with active COVID-19. CDR3s include the opening cysteine and the closing phenylalanine or tryptophan. A D gene is named only where the DNA matches it firmly. Size values are once, few and many counts, or a class for expanded clones, and some rows have none.

V	size	length	D	J	DNA	CDR3
TRBV12-5	NA	13	NA	TRBJ2-1	TGTGCCGTCCAACGGAGCTCCTACAATGAGCAGTTCTTC	CAVQRSSYNEQFF
TRBV6-5	NA	14	NA	TRBJ1-2	TGTGCCAGCAGTTATGGCGGGCCTGGGAATGGCTACACCTTC	CASSYGGPGNGYTF
TRBV6-6	NA	15	TRBD1	TRBJ1-2	TGTGCCAGCAGTTACCCCGGACAGGGAGACTATGGCTACACCTTC	CASSYPGQGDYGYTF
TRBV7-6	NA	18	TRBD2	TRBJ2-3	TGTGCCAGCAGCTTCCGCCTAGCGGGGGGTTCTAGCACAGATACGCAGTATTTT	CASSFRLAGGSSTDTQYF
TRBV19	NA	13	TRBD1	TRBJ1-4	TGTGCCAGTAGCCAGGGGGCGCAGGAAAAACTGTTTTTT	CASSQGAQEKLFF
TRBV2	NA	15	TRBD1	TRBJ2-7	TGTGCCAGCAGTCTCGAGACAGGGGCTACCTACGAGCAGTACTTC	CASSLETGATYEQYF
TRBV6-6	NA	12	NA	TRBJ2-7	TGTGCCAGCAGGCGGACAGACTACGAGCAGTACTTC	CASRRTDYEQYF
TRBV7-9	NA	16	TRBD2	TRBJ2-2	TGTGCCAGCAGCTCCCGAGGAGCGGGGGGGGCCGGGGAGCTGTTTTTT	CASSSRGAGGAGELFF
TRBV24-1	NA	15	NA	TRBJ2-1	TGTGCCACCAGTGATGGGGACACCTCTTACAAGGGGCAGTTCTTC	CATSDGDTSYKGQFF
TRBV4-1	NA	19	TRBD1	TRBJ2-6	TGCGCCAGCAGCCAAGATAGGGACAGACTTGTACCTGGGGCCAACGTCCTGACTTTC	CASSQDRDRLVPGANVLTF
TRBV6-5	few	13	NA	TRBJ1-5	TGTGCCAGCAGATTACAGGGAGATCAGCCCCAGCATTTT	CASRLQGDQPQHF
TRBV28	NA	13	NA	TRBJ2-1	TGTGCCAGCATCTTGAGGGGGGGCAATGAGCAGTTCTTC	CASILRGGNEQFF
TRBV29-1	NA	13	NA	TRBJ1-2	TGCAGCGTTGAAGTTATCCAGTCCTATGGCTACACCTTC	CSVEVIQSYGYTF
TRBV19	NA	14	NA	TRBJ1-4	TGTGCCAGTATGCAGGCCTCCGGTACTGAAAAACTGTTTTTT	CASMQASGTEKLFF
TRBV6-5	NA	15	TRBD1	TRBJ1-1	TGTGCCGGCAGGGCCGGGACAGTTGGGCTTACTGAAGCTTTCTTT	CAGRAGTVGLTEAFF
TRBV5-1	NA	13	NA	TRBJ1-2	TGCGCCAGCAGTCGGGGGGATAACTATGGCTACACCTTC	CASSRGDNYGYTF
TRBV9	NA	14	NA	TRBJ2-4	TGTGCCAGCAGCGCAGACATGGGCAAAAACATTCAGTACTTC	CASSADMGKNIQYF
TRBV19	NA	15	TRBD1	TRBJ1-6	TGTGCCAGTAGTAGTCGGGACAGCTATAATTCACCCCTCCACTTT	CASSSRDSYNSPLHF
TRBV15	NA	15	NA	TRBJ1-1	TGTGCCACCAGCAGAGATGCGGGGCCGGGCACTGAAGCTTTCTTT	CATSRDAGPGTEAFF
TRBV5-4	NA	14	TRBD1	TRBJ2-3	TGTGCCAGCAACAGGGGGACAGAAGCAGATACGCAGTATTTT	CASNRGTEADTQYF
TRBV4-1	NA	15	TRBD1	TRBJ2-7	TGCGCCAGCAGACGTCAAGTACAGGGGTCTTACGAGCAGTACTTC	CASRRQVQGSYEQYF
TRBV5-5	NA	17	TRBD1	TRBJ1-2	TGTGCCAGCAGTCAACCGGGGACAGGGGCTTTAAACTATGGCTACACCTTC	CASSQPGTGALNYGYTF
TRBV19	NA	10	NA	TRBJ1-2	TGTGCCAGTAGAGGGGACTGGTACACCTTC	CASRGDWYTF
TRBV9	NA	15	TRBD1	TRBJ2-7	TGTGCCAGCAGCACGTCGACAGGGGTTTCCTACGAGCAGTACTTC	CASSTSTGVSYEQYF
TRBV20-1	NA	16	TRBD2	TRBJ2-1	TGCAGTGCTAGTGGCAGGACTAGCGGGGCCTACAATGAGCAGTTCTTC	CSASGRTSGAYNEQFF
TRBV19	NA	14	NA	TRBJ1-1	TGTGCCAGTAGGGGACATTTGACGAACACTGAAGCTTTCTTT	CASRGHLTNTEAFF
TRBV3-1/TRBV3-2	NA	14	NA	TRBJ2-7	TGTGCCAGCAGCCAAGGAGCGGACTCCTACGAGCAGTACTTC	CASSQGADSYEQYF
TRBV6-2/TRBV6-3	NA	13	NA	TRBJ2-7	TGTGCCAGCAGTCGGGGAACACCCTACGAGCAGTACTTC	CASSRGTPYEQYF
TRBV6-1	NA	15	TRBD2	TRBJ2-1	TGTGCCAGCAGTGAGACTAGCGGGGGGGCCATTGAGCAGTTCTTC	CASSETSGGAIEQFF
TRBV15	NA	15	TRBD1	TRBJ2-1	TGTGCCACCAGCAGAGAGAGACAGGGGTTAAATGAGCAGTTCTTC	CATSRERQGLNEQFF
TRBV11-2	once	15	NA	TRBJ2-5	TGTGCCAGCAGCTTAGGGTTCAGGGCGGAAGAGACCCAGTACTTC	CASSLGFRAEETQYF
TRBV6-6	NA	13	NA	TRBJ2-3	TGTGCCAGCCATCCGTCTAGAACAGATACGCAGTATTTT	CASHPSRTDTQYF
TRBV5-8	NA	15	NA	TRBJ2-3	TGTGCCAGCAGCTTTGGAGGGGAAAGCACAGATACGCAGTATTTT	CASSFGGESTDTQYF
TRBV7-8	NA	17	TRBD2	TRBJ2-5	TGTGCCAGCAGCCGAATTGGACTAGCGGGGGGGCAGGAGACCCAGTACTTC	CASSRIGLAGGQETQYF
TRBV5-1	once	15	NA	TRBJ2-3	TGCGCCAGCATCCTGGGGCAGGGAAGTGTAGATACGCAGTATTTT	CASILGQGSVDTQYF
TRBV12-5	NA	16	NA	TRBJ1-3	TGTGCTAGTGGTCCTGGCGACAGCCGCTCTGGAAACACCATATATTTT	CASGPGDSRSGNTIYF
TRBV4-1	NA	15	NA	TRBJ2-5	TGCGCCAGCAGCCAAGATCGGACTAACCAAGAGACCCAGTACTTC	CASSQDRTNQETQYF
TRBV9	NA	16	TRBD1	TRBJ2-1	TGTGCCAGCAGCACCCTTGAGGGACAGGGGTACAATGAGCAGTTCTTC	CASSTLEGQGYNEQFF
TRBV11-2	NA	13	NA	TRBJ1-2	TGTGCCAGCAGCTTGACTGGGAGTGGTGGCTACACCTTC	CASSLTGSGGYTF
TRBV6-1	NA	15	NA	TRBJ2-3	TGTGCCAGCAGTGAGAGTCCTGCTCGCACAGATACGCAGTATTTT	CASSESPARTDTQYF
TRBV10-3	NA	18	TRBD1	TRBJ1-3	TGTGCCATCAGTGGTGCGCCCCGGACAGGCACCTCTGGAAACACCATATATTTT	CAISGAPRTGTSGNTIYF
TRBV3-1/TRBV3-2	once	15	NA	TRBJ1-3	TGTGCCAGCAGCCAAGCAAGGGGCTCTGGAAACACCATATATTTT	CASSQARGSGNTIYF
TRBV19	NA	15	NA	TRBJ1-5	TGTGCCAGTAGTACCATACAGGAGCGAGACCAGCCCCAGCATTTT	CASSTIQERDQPQHF
TRBV2	NA	13	NA	TRBJ2-7	TGTGCCAGCAGTGAATCCTGGGCGGGCGAGCAGTACTTC	CASSESWAGEQYF
TRBV29-1	once	12	NA	TRBJ2-5	TGCAGCGTTGAAGGACAGCAAGAGACCCAGTACTTC	CSVEGQQETQYF
TRBV27	NA	14	NA	TRBJ2-7	TGTGCCAGCAGTTTAACCGAGGGAGCCTACGAGCAGTACTTC	CASSLTEGAYEQYF
TRBV27	once	13	NA	TRBJ2-3	TGTGCCAGCAGTTTGATCGGGGGAGATACGCAGTATTTT	CASSLIGGDTQYF
TRBV6-1	NA	16	TRBD1	TRBJ2-1	TGTGCCAGCAGTGCCCTGACAGGGGGCGCCGTCACTGAGCAGTTCTTC	CASSALTGGAVTEQFF
TRBV7-9	NA	11	NA	TRBJ2-7	TGTGCCAGCAGCTTAGAACTGGAGCAGTACTTC	CASSLELEQYF
TRBV4-2	NA	16	TRBD1	TRBJ1-3	TGTGCCAGCAGCCAGGACAGGGCCCCCTCTGGAAACACCATATATTTT	CASSQDRAPSGNTIYF
TRBV9	NA	14	NA	TRBJ1-5	TGTGCCAGCAGCGTAGAAGGGGGCAATCAGCCCCAGCATTTT	CASSVEGGNQPQHF
TRBV7-9	NA	16	TRBD1	TRBJ1-1	TGTGCCAGCAGCCGTATCCTCGGGCAAGGACAGGGCGAAGCTTTCTTT	CASSRILGQGQGEAFF
TRBV5-1	NA	13	NA	TRBJ1-1	TGCGCCAGCGGCAAGGACAACCTTGCTGAAGCTTTCTTT	CASGKDNLAEAFF
TRBV15	once	16	TRBD2	TRBJ2-5	TGTGCCACCAGCGCCTCTAGCGGGGGCCACCAAGAGACCCAGTACTTC	CATSASSGGHQETQYF
TRBV12-5	NA	13	NA	TRBJ1-5	TGTGCTAGTGGCCGGACCGGGGGTCAGCCCCAGCATTTT	CASGRTGGQPQHF
TRBV10-3	NA	12	NA	TRBJ2-3	TGTGCCATCGGGTCGCTAGCAGATACGCAGTATTTT	CAIGSLADTQYF
TRBV18	NA	14	TRBD1	TRBJ2-5	TGTGCCAGCTCCCCCGACAGGGAGCAAGAGACCCAGTACTTC	CASSPDREQETQYF
TRBV4-2	NA	16	NA	TRBJ1-6	TGTGCCAGCAGCCAAGATCGGGGGGGGTATAATTCACCCCTCCACTTT	CASSQDRGGYNSPLHF
TRBV13	NA	16	TRBD2	TRBJ2-1	TGTGCCAGCAGCTTAGTGGGGGGAGCGGGATACAATGAGCAGTTCTTC	CASSLVGGAGYNEQFF
TRBV5-1	NA	15	TRBD1	TRBJ1-1	TGCGCCAGCAGCACAGAAGGGACAGGGTACACTGAAGCTTTCTTT	CASSTEGTGYTEAFF